Below are 21 T cell receptor beta chains sequenced from a single sample in a study of blood T cell repertoires in COVID-19. Only in-frame clones appear in the TCRdb table, and some are missing; sequencing was by immunoSEQ multiplex PCR. The sample includes approximately 250,000 clones, roughly 79% seen only once; the top ten take around 16%. The sequenced sample consisted of PBMCs or T cells enriched from blood (not recorded which). The receptors here all came from a man aged 40-55 years who had recovered from COVID-19.

V gene TRBV7-9 combines with J gene TRBJ1-5; 7 positions agree with TRBD1. Unmatched junction bases numbered 1, after V lost 4 bases and J lost 4 bases. The CDR3 runs 13 residues. Germline CDR1 is SEHNR and CDR2 is FQNEAQ (reference sequence). The CDR3 DNA sequence: TGTGCCAGCAGCTCGACAGGGAATCAGCCCCAGCATTTT. Residues: CASSSTGNQPQHF. Based on the CDR3 plus reference TRBV7-9 and TRBJ1-5, the full variable domain is DTGVSQNPRHKITKRGQNVTFRCDPISEHNRLYWYRQTLGQGPEFLTYFQNEAQLEKSRLLSDRFSAERPKGSFSTLEIQRTEQGDSAMYLCASSSTGNQPQHFGDGTRLSIL.

The V gene is TRBV5-1, the J gene TRBJ2-1, with 9 bases aligning to TRBD2. Trimming at V came to 9 bases and at J to 8 bases, leaving 9 bases not matched to a gene. Germline V gene sequence: CDR1 SGHRS, CDR2 YFSETQ. This CDR3 is 13 amino acids long. The CDR3 reads CATSSGSGDEQFF. In DNA form, the CDR3 reads TGCGCCACCAGTAGCGGGAGCGGGGATGAGCAGTTCTTC.

This chain connects TRBV6-5 to TRBJ2-2; D might be TRBD2 (6 bases). The CDR3 runs to 15 residues. Trimming removed 6 bases at V and 1 base at J, with 12 bases between. Germline-derived CDR1 and CDR2 are MNHEY and SVGAGI. CDR3 in DNA: TGTGCCAGCAGCCTGACGGGACTGAACACCGGGGAGCTGTTTTTT. Translated, it gives CASSLTGLNTGELFF.

The chain is built from TRBV12-3 or TRBV12-4 and TRBJ2-2, with unresolved D. The CDR3 spans 13 residues. Trimming pared 9 bases from V and 5 bases from J, leaving 13 bases between. The CDR3: CASSNMWTGELFF. CDR3 nucleotides: TGTGCCAGTAGCAATATGTGGACCGGGGAGCTGTTTTTT.

The genes are TRBV27 and TRBJ2-7, with 7 positions matching TRBD1. The V and J ends lost 4 bases and 1 base, in that order; junction bases with no gene match: 1. This CDR3 contains 13 residues. CDR1 and CDR2 (germline): MNHEY, SMNVEV (reference sequence). The CDR3 DNA is TGTGCCAGCAGTTCAGGGGGATCCTACGAGCAGTACTTC. As protein: CASSSGGSYEQYF.

The chain joins TRBV15 to TRBJ1-5; 7 bases match TRBD1. This CDR3 contains 15 residues. Germline loops: CDR1 LNHNV, CDR2 YYDKDF (reference sequence). The V and J ends lost 5 bases and 7 bases, in that order; junction bases with no gene match: 11. The CDR3 region is CATSGGQTVAQPQHF. The CDR3 DNA reads TGTGCCACCAGCGGGGGACAGACGGTGGCCCAGCCCCAGCATTTT.

This rearrangement joins TRBV3-1 (or the pseudogene TRBV3-2) to TRBJ1-4, with D possibly being TRBD1 (5 bases). CDR1 and CDR2 from the germline V gene are LGHDT and YNNKEL (reference sequence). The CDR3 covers 15 residues. The V end lost 3 bases, the J end lost 6 bases, and 14 bases lay between the germline ends. CDR3 in amino acids: CASSHGFGGDEKLFF. CDR3 nucleotide sequence: TGTGCCAGCAGCCACGGGTTCGGAGGGGATGAAAAACTGTTTTTT.

This clone was observed a handful of times. The CDR3 DNA reads as TGTGCCAGCAGCTTAGGAGCTAGCGGGAGTTTGGATACGCAGTATTTT. Translated, it gives CASSLGASGSLDTQYF. The rearrangement links TRBV7-9 to TRBJ2-3; 10 bases map to TRBD2. The germline V gene has CDR1 SEHNR and CDR2 FQNEAQ (reference sequence). With V trimmed by 1 base and J by 6 bases, 7 bases remained unmatched. The CDR3 has 16 amino acids.

This chain connects TRBV30 to TRBJ1-1; 11 bases align to TRBD1. Germline V gene sequence: CDR1 GTSNPN, CDR2 SVGIG (reference sequence). This CDR3 is built from 15 residues. V shed 8 bases and J 3 bases; nucleotides not matched to a gene: 11. Here the CDR3 DNA reads TGTGCCCGGGGGAATAGGGACAGGGGGGACACTGAAGCTTTCTTT. Translating it yields CARGNRDRGDTEAFF.

This chain links TRBV10-1 with TRBJ1-1; tentative D call: TRBD1 (6 bases). The germline V gene has CDR1 WNHNN and CDR2 SYGVQD (reference sequence). The length of the CDR3 is 12 residues. The V and J ends lost 8 bases and 5 bases respectively, with 12 bases between them. In DNA, the CDR3 is TGCGCCAGCCAGGGGCAAGGGACTGAAGCTTTCTTT. Translation gives CASQGQGTEAFF.

This sequence joins TRBV5-5 and TRBJ1-5; D uncertain. The CDR3 is 15 amino acids. Germline assignment: CDR1 SGHKS and CDR2 YYEKEE (reference sequence). V dropped 0 bases and J dropped 0 bases, with 7 bases sitting between them. The CDR3 DNA reads TGTGCCAGCAGCTTGGGGCTGAATAGCAATCAGCCCCAGCATTTT. Protein: CASSLGLNSNQPQHF.

This sequence joins TRBV3-1 (or the pseudogene TRBV3-2) and TRBJ2-5; 8 bases map to TRBD1. Germline CDR1 and CDR2: LGHDT and YNNKEL (reference sequence). The CDR3 is 16 amino acids. The junction had 9 bases not matched to a gene; V was cut back by 5 bases and J by 1 base. CDR3 sequence: CASSKPGQAPQETQYF. CDR3 DNA sequence: TGTGCCAGCAGCAAGCCGGGACAGGCTCCCCAAGAGACCCAGTACTTC.

J is TRBJ1-1 and V is TRBV10-3; 7 positions agree with TRBD1. The CDR3 runs 13 residues. Germline assignment: CDR1 ENHRY and CDR2 SYGVKD. V lost 10 bases to trimming and J lost 2 bases; unmatched junction nucleotides: 7. The CDR3 here is CANSRGSNTEAFF. The CDR3 DNA follows: TGTGCCAACTCCAGGGGGTCTAACACTGAAGCTTTCTTT.

The chain combines TRBV28 with TRBJ2-7, with D maybe TRBD1 (5 bases). Germline V CDR1 and CDR2: MDHEN, SYDVKM. The CDR3 is made up of 14 amino acids. V shed 5 bases and J shed 0 bases, with 11 bases lying between them. The CDR3 here is CASSPQGYSYEQYF. CDR3 nucleotides: TGTGCCAGCAGTCCTCAGGGTTACTCCTACGAGCAGTACTTC.

V usage is TRBV4-2 and J usage is TRBJ1-1, with 8 bases identical to TRBD1. There are 15 residues in the CDR3. CDR1 LGHNA and CDR2 YNFKEQ come from the germline V gene. V gave up 2 bases and J gave up 5 bases; unmatched junction bases: 7. CDR3 sequence reads: CASSQQPTGATEAFF. In DNA, the CDR3 is TGTGCCAGCAGCCAACAACCGACAGGGGCGACTGAAGCTTTCTTT.

V and J are TRBV6-2 or TRBV6-3 and TRBJ2-7; TRBD1 aligns across 9 bases. V dropped 7 bases and J dropped 3; count of bases not matched to a gene: 10. The germline gives CDR1 MNHEY, CDR2 SVGEGT. The length of the CDR3 is 15 residues. In DNA, the CDR3 is TGTGCCAGCACCCCCCGGGACAGGGACAACTACGAGCAGTACTTC. It encodes CASTPRDRDNYEQYF.

The chain has TRBV11-2 and TRBJ2-7; tentatively, D is TRBD1 (5 bases). Trimming stripped 3 bases from V and 3 bases from J, with 12 bases between. CDR3 size: 14 residues. The V gene's germline CDR1 is SGHAT and CDR2 FQNNGV. The CDR3 sequence: CASSFGAPIYEQYF. Here the CDR3 DNA reads TGTGCCAGCAGCTTTGGGGCACCCATCTACGAGCAGTACTTC.

A word on this clone: The sample holds other DNA sequences that translate to the same CDR3. This rearrangement joins TRBV2 to TRBJ2-1, with a weak D call TRBD2 (6 bases). Trimming left V 2 bases short and J 2 bases short, with 10 bases between. Germline V lookup: CDR1 SNHLY, CDR2 FYNNEI. The CDR3 covers 15 residues. Here the CDR3 DNA reads TGTGCCAGCAGTGAACGGCTAGCGACCTACAATGAGCAGTTCTTC. Its translation: CASSERLATYNEQFF.

This rearrangement joins TRBV18 to TRBJ1-1; D perhaps matches TRBD1 (6 bases). This CDR3 has 16 residues. Germline V gene sequence: CDR1 KGHSH, CDR2 LQKENI. V lost 6 bases, J lost 4 bases, and 21 bases lay in between. CDR3 bases: TGTGCCAGCTCCCTTAACCCAGGGGCCGCGGGCACTGAAGCTTTCTTT. It codes for CASSLNPGAAGTEAFF.

This clone was seen once. V and J are TRBV10-3 and TRBJ2-5, with 8 bases aligning to TRBD1. This CDR3 spans 14 amino acids. V lost 6 bases to trimming and J lost 3 bases; unmatched junction nucleotides: 6. Germline V gives CDR1 ENHRY, CDR2 SYGVKD. The chain's CDR3 is CAIRPGQVEETQYF. CDR3 sequence (DNA): TGTGCCATCAGACCGGGACAGGTGGAAGAGACCCAGTACTTC.

The chain recombines TRBV30 with TRBJ2-2; weak D call: TRBD2 (5 bases). The CDR3 consists of 11 residues. Trimming left V 3 bases short and J 8 bases short, with 7 bases between. The germline V gene has CDR1 GTSNPN and CDR2 SVGIG (reference sequence). The CDR3 region is CAWRDWGELFF. CDR3 DNA: TGTGCCTGGAGGGACTGGGGGGAGCTGTTTTTT.